At least ten counts were recorded for the clone carrying this T cell receptor (beta chain). The data derive from a study of shared clonotypes between healthy human individuals. Combining CD45RO+ cells with CCR7-negative CD45RA+ TemRA cells gave CD8 memory. There are 15 residues in the CDR3. CDR1 is MGHDK, CDR2 SYGVNS, per germline. Trimming at V came to 3 bases and at J to 5 bases, leaving 4 bases not matched to a gene. Deep level was the assay's run setting. Produced via immunoSEQ multiplex PCR; TCRdb's table is partial and in-frame only. The data show approximately 99,000 clones, with 68% seen just once and over 20% held by the top ten.

The V and J genes are TRBV25-1 and TRBJ2-7; 13 positions match TRBD2. The sequence was collected from a woman aged 30 to 39 in good health. The sample was memory CD8+ T cells sorted from blood. Subset of the sample: CD45RO+ cells pooled with CCR7-negative TemRA cells. The CDR3 loop is CASSETSGRRNEQYF. CDR3 bases: TGTGCCAGCAGTGAGACTAGCGGGAGGAGGAACGAGCAGTACTTC.